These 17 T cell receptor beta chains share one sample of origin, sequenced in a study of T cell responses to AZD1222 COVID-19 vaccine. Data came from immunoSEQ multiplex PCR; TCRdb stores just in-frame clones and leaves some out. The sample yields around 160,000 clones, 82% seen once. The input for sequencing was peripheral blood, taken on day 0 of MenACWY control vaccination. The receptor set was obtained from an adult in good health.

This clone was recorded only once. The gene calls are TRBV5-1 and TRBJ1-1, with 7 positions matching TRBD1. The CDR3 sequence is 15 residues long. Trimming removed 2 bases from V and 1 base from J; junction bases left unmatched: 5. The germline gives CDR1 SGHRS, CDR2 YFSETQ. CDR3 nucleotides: TGCGCCAGCAGCTTCCAGAGGGGGCAGAACACTGAAGCTTTCTTT. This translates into CASSFQRGQNTEAFF.

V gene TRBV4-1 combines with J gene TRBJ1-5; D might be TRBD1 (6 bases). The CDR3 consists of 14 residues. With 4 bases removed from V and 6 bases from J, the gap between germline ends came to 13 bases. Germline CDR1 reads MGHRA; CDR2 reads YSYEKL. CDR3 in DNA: TGCGCCAGCAGCCGAGGACAGTTCGGTCAGCCCCAGCATTTT. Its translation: CASSRGQFGQPQHF.

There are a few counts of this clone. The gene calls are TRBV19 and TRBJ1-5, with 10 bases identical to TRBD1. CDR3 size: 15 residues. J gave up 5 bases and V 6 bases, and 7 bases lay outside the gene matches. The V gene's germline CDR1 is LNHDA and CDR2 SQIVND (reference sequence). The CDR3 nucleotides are TGTGCCAGTAGCTCCGGGACAGGGGTTGATCAGCCCCAGCATTTT. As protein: CASSSGTGVDQPQHF. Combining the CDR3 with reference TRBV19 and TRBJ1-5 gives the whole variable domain DGGITQSPKYLFRKEGQNVTLSCEQNLNHDAMYWYRQDPGQGLRLIYYSQIVNDFQKGDIAEGYSVSREKKESFPLTVTSAQKNPTAFYLCASSSGTGVDQPQHFGDGTRLSIL.

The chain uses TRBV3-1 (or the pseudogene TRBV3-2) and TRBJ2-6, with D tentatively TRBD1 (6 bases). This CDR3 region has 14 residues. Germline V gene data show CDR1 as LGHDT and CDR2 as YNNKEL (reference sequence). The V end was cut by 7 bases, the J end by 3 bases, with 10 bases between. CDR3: CASTGERGANVLTF. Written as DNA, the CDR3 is TGTGCCAGCACAGGGGAACGTGGGGCCAACGTCCTGACTTTC.

The CDR3 coding sequence is TGCAGCGTAGATACAGGGTCGGGTCAGCCCCAGCATTTT. This encodes CSVDTGSGQPQHF. This chain joins TRBV29-1 and TRBJ1-5; possible D gene TRBD1, 6 bases. Germline CDR1 SQVTM, CDR2 ANQGSEA. The CDR3 extends over 13 amino acids. Trimming left V 6 bases short and J 6 bases short, with 15 bases between.

DNA for the CDR3: TGTGCCAGCAGTGAAGTGGGAACACAGGGTGTTGGGGCCAACGTCCTGACTTTC. Translating it yields CASSEVGTQGVGANVLTF. This chain links TRBV2 with TRBJ2-6, with D maybe TRBD1 (6 bases). The CDR3 has 18 residues. V lost 1 base to trimming and J lost 3 bases, with 16 bases between them. Germline-derived CDR1 and CDR2 are SNHLY and FYNNEI.

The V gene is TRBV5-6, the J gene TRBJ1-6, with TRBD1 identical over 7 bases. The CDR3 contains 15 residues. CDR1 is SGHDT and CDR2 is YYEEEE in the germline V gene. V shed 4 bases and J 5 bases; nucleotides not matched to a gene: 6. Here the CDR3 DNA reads TGTGCCAGCAGCCCGAGGACAGGACATAATTCACCCCTCCACTTT. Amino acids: CASSPRTGHNSPLHF.

In DNA, the CDR3 is TGTGCCAGCAGTTACGGGACAGGGGGCGGCTACACCTTC. Translation gives CASSYGTGGGYTF. The chain recombines TRBV6-6 with TRBJ1-2, with TRBD1 matching 12 bases. Trimming took 2 bases from V and 8 from J; bases not matched to a gene: 0. Germline V gene data show CDR1 as MNHNY and CDR2 as SVGAGI (reference sequence). The CDR3 spans 13 residues.

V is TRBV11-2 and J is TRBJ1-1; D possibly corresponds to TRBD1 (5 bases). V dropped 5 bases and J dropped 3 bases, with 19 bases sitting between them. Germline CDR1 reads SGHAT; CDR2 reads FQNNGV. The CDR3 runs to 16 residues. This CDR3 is CASSLPGRGGDTEAFF. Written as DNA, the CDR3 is TGTGCCAGCAGCCTACCGGGGAGGGGAGGGGACACTGAAGCTTTCTTT.

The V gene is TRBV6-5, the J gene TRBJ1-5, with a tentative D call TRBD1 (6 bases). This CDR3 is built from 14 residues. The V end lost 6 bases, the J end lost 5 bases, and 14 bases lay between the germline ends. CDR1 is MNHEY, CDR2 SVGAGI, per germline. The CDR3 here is CASREGGLYQPQHF. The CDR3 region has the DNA TGTGCCAGCAGAGAGGGGGGGTTGTATCAGCCCCAGCATTTT.

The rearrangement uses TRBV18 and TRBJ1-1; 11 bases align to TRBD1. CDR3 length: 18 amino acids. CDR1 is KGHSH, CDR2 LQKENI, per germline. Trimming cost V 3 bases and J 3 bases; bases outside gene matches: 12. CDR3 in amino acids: CASSPTRTGGAGDTEAFF. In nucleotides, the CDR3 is TGTGCCAGCTCACCCACAAGGACAGGGGGCGCGGGAGACACTGAAGCTTTCTTT. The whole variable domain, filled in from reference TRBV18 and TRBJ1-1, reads NAGVMQNPRHLVRRRGQEARLRCSPMKGHSHVYWYRQLPEEGLKFMVYLQKENIIDESGMPKERFSAEFPKEGPSILRIQQVVRGDSAAYFCASSPTRTGGAGDTEAFFGQGTRLTVV.

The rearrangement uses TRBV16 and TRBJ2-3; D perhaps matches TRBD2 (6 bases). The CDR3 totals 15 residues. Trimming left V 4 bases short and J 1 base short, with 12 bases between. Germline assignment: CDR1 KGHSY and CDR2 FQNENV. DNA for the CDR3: TGTGCCAGCAGCCCCCACCCGGGGGGCACAGATACGCAGTATTTT. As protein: CASSPHPGGTDTQYF.

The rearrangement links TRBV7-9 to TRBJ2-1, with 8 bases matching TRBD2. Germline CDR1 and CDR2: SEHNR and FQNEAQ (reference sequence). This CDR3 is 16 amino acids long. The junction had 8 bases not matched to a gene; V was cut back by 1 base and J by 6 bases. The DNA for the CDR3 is TGTGCCAGCAGCTTAGGGAGCGGCGGGGGGCCCAATGAGCAGTTCTTC. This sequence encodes CASSLGSGGGPNEQFF.

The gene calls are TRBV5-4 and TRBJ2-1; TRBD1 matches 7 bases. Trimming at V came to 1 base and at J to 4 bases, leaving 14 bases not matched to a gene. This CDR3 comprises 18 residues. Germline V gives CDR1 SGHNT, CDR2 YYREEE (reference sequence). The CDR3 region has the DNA TGTGCCAGCAGCTTGTTCCCCGGGACAGTTGCCTCGTACAATGAGCAGTTCTTC. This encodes CASSLFPGTVASYNEQFF.

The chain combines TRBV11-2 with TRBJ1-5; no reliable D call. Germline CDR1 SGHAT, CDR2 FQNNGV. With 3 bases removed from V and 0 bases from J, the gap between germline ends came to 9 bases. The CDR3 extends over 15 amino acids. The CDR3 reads CASSLSADSNQPQHF. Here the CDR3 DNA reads TGTGCCAGCAGCTTGTCTGCGGATAGCAATCAGCCCCAGCATTTT. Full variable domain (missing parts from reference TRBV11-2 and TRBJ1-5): EAGVAQSPRYKIIEKRQSVAFWCNPISGHATLYWYQQILGQGPKLLIQFQNNGVVDDSQLPKDRFSAERLKGVDSTLKIQPAKLEDSAVYLCASSLSADSNQPQHFGDGTRLSIL.

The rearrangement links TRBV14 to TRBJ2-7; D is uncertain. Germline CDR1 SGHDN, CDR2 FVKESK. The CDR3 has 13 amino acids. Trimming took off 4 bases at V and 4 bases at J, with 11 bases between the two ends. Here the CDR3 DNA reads TGTGCCAGCAGCCGATCCCAAGCTTACGAGCAGTACTTC. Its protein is CASSRSQAYEQYF.

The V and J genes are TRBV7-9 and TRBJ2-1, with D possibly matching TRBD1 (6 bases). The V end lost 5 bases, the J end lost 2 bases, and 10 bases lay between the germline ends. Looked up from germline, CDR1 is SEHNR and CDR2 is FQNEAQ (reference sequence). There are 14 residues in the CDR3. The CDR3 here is CASSPRQAYNEQFF. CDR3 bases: TGTGCCAGCAGCCCACGACAGGCCTACAATGAGCAGTTCTTC.